The 20 T cell receptor beta chains reported below all come from one sample, sequenced in a study of cytomegalovirus exposure and HLA in healthy donors. PCR primers comprised 60 Vbeta and 13 Jbeta primers. Assay used: immunoSEQ multiplex PCR; TCRdb lists only in-frame clones, some missing. The table lists fewer than 250,000 clones, roughly 80% of them singletons. Sequenced: PBMCs. The origin of the receptors is a man in his forties or fifties in good health and CMV-seronegative.

The V call is TRBV7-3, the J call TRBJ1-4, with TRBD1 identical over 8 bases. CDR1 is SGHTA and CDR2 is FQGTGA in the germline V gene. There are 15 residues in the CDR3. Trimming cost V 5 bases and J 6 bases; bases outside gene matches: 8. The CDR3 protein is CASSAGQGRDEKLFF. CDR3 DNA: TGTGCCAGCAGCGCCGGACAGGGTAGGGATGAAAAACTGTTTTTT.

J is TRBJ2-1 and V is TRBV11-2; TRBD2 might be the D (5 bases). CDR3 length: 14 residues. V lost 1 base to trimming and J lost 9 bases, with 13 bases between them. In germline, CDR1 is SGHAT, CDR2 FQNNGV. CDR3 sequence reads: CASSLGRRAVEQFF. The CDR3 DNA reads as TGTGCCAGCAGCTTAGGAAGGCGGGCGGTTGAGCAGTTCTTC.

This rearrangement joins TRBV5-1 to TRBJ2-1, with 13 positions matching TRBD2. The CDR3 covers 17 residues. Germline V gene sequence: CDR1 SGHRS, CDR2 YFSETQ. The V segment lost 6 bases and the J segment 1 base; nucleotides outside the gene matches: 7. CDR3: CASKLAGGPVSYNEQFF. The CDR3, as DNA: TGCGCCAGCAAACTAGCGGGAGGGCCAGTATCCTACAATGAGCAGTTCTTC.

The genes are TRBV14 and TRBJ2-3; D is undetermined. CDR1 and CDR2 (germline): SGHDN, FVKESK. Trimming stripped 2 bases from V and 4 bases from J, with 7 bases between. The CDR3 covers 13 residues. The DNA of the CDR3 is TGTGCCAGCAGCCAACTCGAGGCAGATACGCAGTATTTT. It codes for CASSQLEADTQYF.

The V and J genes are TRBV7-2 and TRBJ2-7, with 8 bases lining up with TRBD2. This CDR3 is built from 16 residues. Trimming removed 2 bases from V and 1 base from J; junction bases left unmatched: 7. In germline, CDR1 is SGHTA, CDR2 FQGNSA. This chain's CDR3 is CASSLMSGSGSYEQYF. DNA for the CDR3: TGTGCCAGCAGCTTAATGAGCGGGAGTGGATCCTACGAGCAGTACTTC.

The chain employs TRBV7-2 and TRBJ2-3; 9 bases align to TRBD1. V dropped 2 bases and J dropped 3; count of bases not matched to a gene: 9. Germline V gene sequence: CDR1 SGHTA, CDR2 FQGNSA. The CDR3 contains 17 residues. The CDR3 here is CASSLYPGQGQTDTQYF. The DNA of the CDR3 is TGTGCCAGCAGCTTATACCCGGGACAGGGTCAAACAGATACGCAGTATTTT.

This clone appeared a single time. The genes are TRBV5-8 and TRBJ2-3; TRBD2 matches at 12 bases. After removal of 4 bases from V and 15 bases from J, the junction contained 15 bases not matched to a gene. This CDR3 has 15 amino acids. Germline CDR1 reads SGHTS; CDR2 reads YDEGEE. Written as DNA, the CDR3 is TGTGCCAGCAGCCCCTGGACTAGCGGGGACATACGTAAATATTTT. Translation gives CASSPWTSGDIRKYF.

The V and J genes are TRBV9 and TRBJ1-3; TRBD1 matches 9 bases. Germline values: CDR1 SGDLS, CDR2 YYNGEE. With 4 bases clipped from V and 2 bases from J, the junction kept 7 bases outside the gene matches. This CDR3 spans 16 amino acids. The CDR3 region has the DNA TGTGCCAGCAGCACCTGGACAGGGGAGGCTGGAAACACCATATATTTT. This gives the protein CASSTWTGEAGNTIYF.

This sequence joins TRBV9 and TRBJ2-1; D call uncertain. V lost 2 bases and J 8 bases, leaving 17 bases between the germline ends. The CDR3 runs to 15 residues. The germline V gene encodes CDR1 SGDLS and CDR2 YYNGEE. CDR3 DNA: TGTGCCAGCAGCGTGAGTCTAGATTCATTTTATGAGCAGTTCTTC. Encoded protein: CASSVSLDSFYEQFF.

This rearrangement joins TRBV5-4 to TRBJ1-2, with 10 bases lining up with TRBD1. With 0 bases clipped from V and 4 bases from J, the junction kept 6 bases outside the gene matches. The CDR3 is 16 amino acids. Germline V gives CDR1 SGHNT, CDR2 YYREEE (reference sequence). DNA of the CDR3: TGTGCCAGCAGCTTGGGGGGGACAGGGGCGTCCTATGGCTACACCTTC. This translates into CASSLGGTGASYGYTF. Full variable domain (outside the CDR3, taken from reference TRBV5-4 and TRBJ1-2): ETGVTQSPTHLIKTRGQQVTLRCSSQSGHNTVSWYQQALGQGPQFIFQYYREEENGRGNFPPRFSGLQFPNYSSELNVNALELDDSALYLCASSLGGTGASYGYTFGSGTRLTVV.

The chain uses TRBV6-1 and TRBJ2-1; 7 positions match TRBD2. CDR3 length: 14 amino acids. V was clipped by 6 bases and J by 10 bases; unmatched bases: 12. Germline values: CDR1 MNHNS, CDR2 SASEGT. In nucleotides, the CDR3 is TGTGCCAGCAGGTTAGATCTGGGGGGGAACGAGCAGTTCTTC. This codes for CASRLDLGGNEQFF.

This chain joins TRBV27 and TRBJ1-5; D gene uncertain. CDR1 is MNHEY and CDR2 is SMNVEV in the germline V gene (reference sequence). The CDR3 spans 13 residues. V gave up 1 base and J gave up 5 bases, with 6 bases separating them. In nucleotides, the CDR3 is TGTGCCAGCAGTTTATTTGCGGATCAGCCCCAGCATTTT. As protein: CASSLFADQPQHF.

The chain is built from TRBV11-3 and TRBJ2-2; 7 positions agree with TRBD1. The CDR3 runs 15 residues. Losses at the gene ends were 1 base for V and 6 bases for J; bases not matched to a gene: 5. In germline, CDR1 is SGHNT, CDR2 YENEEA. The CDR3 bases are TGTGCCAGCAGCTTAGGACAGGGCTTGGCCGGGGAGCTGTTTTTT. Encoded protein: CASSLGQGLAGELFF.

The rearrangement joins TRBV6-5 to TRBJ1-2; no clear D gene. CDR1 and CDR2 (germline): MNHEY, SVGAGI. Deletions cut 7 bases from V and 5 bases from J, with 14 bases between. The CDR3 has 13 residues. The CDR3 protein is CASTTEYGYGYTF. CDR3 coding DNA: TGTGCCAGCACCACAGAGTATGGATATGGCTACACCTTC.

The V and J genes are TRBV5-1 and TRBJ2-3, with 9 bases aligning to TRBD2. Germline CDR1 reads SGHRS; CDR2 reads YFSETQ. Unmatched junction bases numbered 1, after V lost 1 base and J lost 1 base. This CDR3 contains 15 residues. The CDR3 sequence is CASSLLAGRTDTQYF. DNA for the CDR3: TGCGCCAGCAGCTTGCTAGCGGGGCGCACAGATACGCAGTATTTT.

This sequence joins TRBV9 and TRBJ2-3, with D tentatively TRBD2 (6 bases). From germline, CDR1 is SGDLS and CDR2 YYNGEE. V was cut by 0 bases and J by 2 bases, with 10 bases left in between. The CDR3 spans 15 residues. The DNA of the CDR3 is TGTGCCAGCAGCGTAGGCGGGGTCACCACAGATACGCAGTATTTT. It yields the protein CASSVGGVTTDTQYF.

The DNA of the CDR3 is TGTGCCAGCAGTAACAGGGGATACGAGCAGTACTTC. It specifies CASSNRGYEQYF. The chain couples TRBV2 to TRBJ2-7; 7 bases agree with TRBD1. Germline V gene lookup returns CDR1 SNHLY and CDR2 FYNNEI. The trim removed 5 bases at V and 4 bases at J, leaving 2 bases unmatched. This CDR3 comprises 12 residues.

The chain is built from TRBV28 and TRBJ1-2; TRBD1 aligns across 7 bases. The length of the CDR3 is 14 residues. Germline lookup yields CDR1 MDHEN and CDR2 SYDVKM. V trimming: 7 bases; J trimming: 2 bases; junction bases outside the gene matches: 7. The CDR3, as DNA: TGTGCCAGCACCGCTGGCAGGGGGAACTATGGCTACACCTTC. Translation: CASTAGRGNYGYTF.

This CDR3 reads CASSPISWSNYEQYF. The CDR3 nucleotides are TGTGCCAGCAGCCCAATCTCGTGGAGTAACTACGAGCAGTACTTC. The V and J genes are TRBV11-2 and TRBJ2-5; no definite D call. Near its end, the DNA agrees better with TRBJ2-7, so the J call may be wrong. Germline V gene data show CDR1 as SGHAT and CDR2 as FQNNGV. The CDR3 loop spans 15 amino acids.

The genes are TRBV12-2 and TRBJ1-2; the DNA was not compared with TRBD1, the D call given in the table. TRBV12-2 has pseudogene status. This CDR3 comprises 14 residues. CDR3 nucleotide sequence: TGTGCAAGTCGGCTTAAAAAGGGGTCCTATGGCTACACCTTC. Its translation: CASRLKKGSYGYTF.